Listed below are T cell receptor beta chains from one sample, sequenced in a study of blood T cell repertoires in COVID-19. Assay used: immunoSEQ multiplex PCR; TCRdb lists only in-frame clones, some missing. The sample lists 130,000 to 150,000 clones, about 87% occurring once. The sequencing input was PBMCs or T cells enriched from blood (not recorded which). All receptors come from a man between 60 and 75 years old who had recovered from COVID-19. Each CDR3 is given with its conserved first and last residue. The D gene is left open where the match is weak. Rows give clone size only sometimes, using once, few, many, or a class for an expanded clone.

clone_size	j_call	d_call	v_call	cdr3_nt	cdr3_aa
few	TRBJ1-5	NA	TRBV12-5	TGTGCTAGTGCCGGCAGCGGCAATCAGCCCCAGCATTTT	CASAGSGNQPQHF
NA	TRBJ1-5	NA	TRBV2	TGTGCCAGCCTACGGGAGCAGGGCGATCAGCCCCAGCATTTT	CASLREQGDQPQHF
NA	TRBJ2-7	TRBD2	TRBV11-2	TGTGCCAGCAGCTCTTTAGCGGGCCTTGGGGGGAAGTACTTC	CASSSLAGLGGKYF
NA	TRBJ1-5	NA	TRBV28	TGTGCCAGCGGACAGTATAGCAATCAGCCCCAGCATTTT	CASGQYSNQPQHF
NA	TRBJ2-3	TRBD2	TRBV10-3	TGTGCCATCAGTGGGACTAGCGGTAGCACAGATACGCAGTATTTT	CAISGTSGSTDTQYF
NA	TRBJ2-7	NA	TRBV18	TGTGCCAGCTCACCACCGGGACTCCTCGAGCAGTACTTC	CASSPPGLLEQYF
NA	TRBJ1-1	NA	TRBV7-2	TGTGCCAGCAGCTTACGGTCAGGAGAAGCTTTCTTT	CASSLRSGEAFF
NA	TRBJ1-1	TRBD1	TRBV5-1	TGCGCCAGCAGCTTGGATCCCAGGGGGACTGAAGCTTTCTTT	CASSLDPRGTEAFF
once	TRBJ1-5	NA	TRBV7-6	TGTGCCAGCAGCTTAACTTCACAGCGCAATCAGCCCCAGCATTTT	CASSLTSQRNQPQHF
NA	TRBJ1-5	NA	TRBV5-6	TGTGCCAGCAGCTCCGGGGCGGGAGGGAATCAGCCCCAGCATTTT	CASSSGAGGNQPQHF
once	TRBJ1-2	TRBD1	TRBV19	TGTGCCACCTGGGGACAGGGACGATCTAGGGGCTACACCTTC	CATWGQGRSRGYTF
NA	TRBJ2-2	TRBD2	TRBV6-1	TGTGCCAGCAGTGTGGGACTAGCGGCCGGCCCTCACACCGGGGAGCTGTTTTTT	CASSVGLAAGPHTGELFF
NA	TRBJ1-5	TRBD1	TRBV15	TGTGCCACCAAGGGACAGGGGGGGGTTTATAGCAATCAGCCCCAGCATTTT	CATKGQGGVYSNQPQHF
NA	TRBJ2-1	TRBD1	TRBV7-8	TGTGCCAGCAGCTTAGGGACAGGGCAGTTCTTC	CASSLGTGQFF
NA	TRBJ1-6	NA	TRBV19	TGTGCCAGTAGTATCGGGTTCGGGAATTCACCCCTCCACTTT	CASSIGFGNSPLHF
NA	TRBJ2-1	TRBD2	TRBV12-3/TRBV12-4	TGTGCCAGCAGTCTCGGGGGGGATGAGCAGTTCTTC	CASSLGGDEQFF
NA	TRBJ1-6	NA	TRBV30	TGTGCCTGGAGTGATACCGGGACATTCCTCCACTTT	CAWSDTGTFLHF
NA	TRBJ2-2	TRBD1	TRBV11-3	TGTGCCAGCAGCCCATCAGGGACAGGGTTCATATCCGGGGAGCTGTTTTTT	CASSPSGTGFISGELFF
NA	TRBJ1-5	TRBD1	TRBV11-2	TGTGCCAGCAGCCGGGACAGCGGACAGCCCCAGCATTTT	CASSRDSGQPQHF
NA	TRBJ1-5	NA	TRBV28	TGTGCCAGCAGTTTAATGAGAAGCAATCAGCCCCAGCATTTT	CASSLMRSNQPQHF
few	TRBJ2-5	NA	TRBV10-3	TGTGCCATCAGTGAGTCGAGAGGGAGCCAAGAGACCCAGTACTTC	CAISESRGSQETQYF
few	TRBJ1-1	NA	TRBV19	TGTGCCAGTAGTAGAGGGGGGAACACTGAAGCTTTCTTT	CASSRGGNTEAFF